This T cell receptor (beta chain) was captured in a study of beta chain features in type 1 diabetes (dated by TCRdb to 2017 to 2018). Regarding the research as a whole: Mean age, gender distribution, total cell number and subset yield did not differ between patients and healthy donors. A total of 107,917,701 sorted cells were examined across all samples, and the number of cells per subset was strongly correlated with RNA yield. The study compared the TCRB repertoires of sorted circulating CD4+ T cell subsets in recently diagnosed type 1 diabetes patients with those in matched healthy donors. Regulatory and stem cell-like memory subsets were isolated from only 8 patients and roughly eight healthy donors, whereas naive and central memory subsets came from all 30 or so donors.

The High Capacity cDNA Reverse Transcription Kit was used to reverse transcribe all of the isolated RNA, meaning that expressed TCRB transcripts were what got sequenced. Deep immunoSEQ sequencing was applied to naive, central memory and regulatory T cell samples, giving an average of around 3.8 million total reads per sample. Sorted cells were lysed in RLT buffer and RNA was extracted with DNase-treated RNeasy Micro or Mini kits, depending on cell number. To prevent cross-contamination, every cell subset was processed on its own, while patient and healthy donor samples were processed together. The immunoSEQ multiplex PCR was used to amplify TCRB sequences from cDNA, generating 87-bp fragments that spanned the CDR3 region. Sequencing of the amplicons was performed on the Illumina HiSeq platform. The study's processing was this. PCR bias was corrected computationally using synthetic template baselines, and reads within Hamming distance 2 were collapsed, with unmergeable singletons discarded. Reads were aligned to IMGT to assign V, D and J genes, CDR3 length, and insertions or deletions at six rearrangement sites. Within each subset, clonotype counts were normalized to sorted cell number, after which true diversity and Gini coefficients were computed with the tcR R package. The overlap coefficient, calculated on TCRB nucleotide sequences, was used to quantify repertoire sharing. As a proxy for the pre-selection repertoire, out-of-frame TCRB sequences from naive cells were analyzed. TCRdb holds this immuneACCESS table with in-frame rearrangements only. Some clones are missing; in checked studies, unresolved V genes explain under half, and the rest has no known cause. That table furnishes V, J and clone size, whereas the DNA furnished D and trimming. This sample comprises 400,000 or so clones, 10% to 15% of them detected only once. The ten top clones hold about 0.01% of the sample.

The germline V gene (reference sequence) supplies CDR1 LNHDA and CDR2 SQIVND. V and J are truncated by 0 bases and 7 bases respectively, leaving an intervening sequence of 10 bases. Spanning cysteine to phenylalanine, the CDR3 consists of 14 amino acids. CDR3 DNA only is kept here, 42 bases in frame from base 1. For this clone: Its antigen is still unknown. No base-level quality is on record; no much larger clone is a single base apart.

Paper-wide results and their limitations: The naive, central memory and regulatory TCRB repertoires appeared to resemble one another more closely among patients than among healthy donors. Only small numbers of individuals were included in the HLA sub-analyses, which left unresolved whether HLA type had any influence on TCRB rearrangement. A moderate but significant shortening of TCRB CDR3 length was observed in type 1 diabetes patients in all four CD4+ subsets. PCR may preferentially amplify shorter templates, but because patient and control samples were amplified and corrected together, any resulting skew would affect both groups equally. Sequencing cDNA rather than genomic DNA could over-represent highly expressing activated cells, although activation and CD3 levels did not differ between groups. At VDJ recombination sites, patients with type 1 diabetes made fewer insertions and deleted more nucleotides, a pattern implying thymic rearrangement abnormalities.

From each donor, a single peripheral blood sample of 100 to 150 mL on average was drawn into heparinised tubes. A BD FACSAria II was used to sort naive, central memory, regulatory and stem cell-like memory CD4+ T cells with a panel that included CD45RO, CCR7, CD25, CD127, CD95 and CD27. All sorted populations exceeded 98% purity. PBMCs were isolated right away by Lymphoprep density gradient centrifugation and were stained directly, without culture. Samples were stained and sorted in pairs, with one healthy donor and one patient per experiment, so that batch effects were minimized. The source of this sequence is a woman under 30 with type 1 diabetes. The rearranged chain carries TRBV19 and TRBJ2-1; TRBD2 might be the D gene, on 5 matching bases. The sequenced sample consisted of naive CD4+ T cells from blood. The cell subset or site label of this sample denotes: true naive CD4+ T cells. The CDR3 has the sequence CASSIDGSGNEQFF. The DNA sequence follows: TGTGCCAGTAGTATAGATGGGTCGGGGAATGAGCAGTTCTTC.